This T cell receptor (beta chain) is from a study of blood T cells in healthy people across ages. Germline V gene data show CDR1 as SNHLY and CDR2 as FYNNEI. V lost 5 bases and J lost 8, with 15 bases in between. The CDR3 is 14 amino acids. This clonotype showed up just a few times. Combining a sample-barcoded 5' primer with a J-beta primer mix, a second PCR ran for roughly 7 to 12 cycles. TCRdb reprocessed the 5' RACE reads with MiXCR, giving one entry per CDR3 protein. The table lists 1.5 million to 2 million distinct CDR3 sequences, under 30% of them singletons. The sample comprised blood. This chain joins TRBV2 and TRBJ1-4, with a tentative D call TRBD1 (6 bases). The TCR was taken from a woman aged 25 to 39 in good health. CDR3 DNA: TGTGCCAGCAGTCCGACAGGAGTAGGGGAAAAACTGTTTTTT. This encodes CASSPTGVGEKLFF.